Each of the 20 T cell receptor beta chains below was sequenced from the same sample in a study of T-cell reconstitution after alpha-beta-depleted transplantation in children. For TCRbeta, the library was prepared with unique molecular identifiers. MiXCR, applied by TCRdb to the PCR reads, yields one record per CDR3 protein. The sample has 600,000 to 800,000 distinct CDR3 sequences; around 12% are singletons. The input for sequencing was PBMCs, taken before TCRalphabeta/CD19-depleted stem cell transplant. Receptors originate from a girl under 10 years old with congenital amegakaryocytic thrombocytopenia, due to receive a stem cell transplant.

This clonotype was found many times. The V and J genes are TRBV5-1 and TRBJ2-2; D is unresolved. Looked up from germline, CDR1 is SGHRS and CDR2 is YFSETQ. V gave up 1 base and J gave up 4 bases, with 11 bases separating them. The CDR3 extends over 15 amino acids. CDR3 sequence (DNA): TGCGCCAGCAGCTTGACGTCTGCGAGCACCGGGGAGCTGTTTTTT. This sequence encodes CASSLTSASTGELFF.

This clonotype was counted ten times or more. The rearrangement uses TRBV29-1 and TRBJ2-3; TRBD1 agrees at 7 bases. The junction had 13 bases not matched to a gene; V was cut back by 7 bases and J by 6 bases. CDR3 length equals 14 residues. CDR1 is SQVTM and CDR2 is ANQGSEA in the germline V gene. CDR3 in DNA: TGCAGCGAGTGGACAGGTTCGGGGTCGGATACGCAGTATTTT. It codes for CSEWTGSGSDTQYF.

The gene calls are TRBV2 and TRBJ2-4; no clear D. Germline CDR1 reads SNHLY; CDR2 reads FYNNEI. The CDR3 has 14 amino acids. V was clipped by 2 bases and J by 2 bases, with 7 bases between them. The CDR3 sequence is CASSEWFTKNIQYF. The CDR3 DNA reads as TGTGCCAGCAGTGAATGGTTTACCAAAAACATTCAGTACTTC.

At least ten counts were recorded for this clonotype. The J gene is TRBJ1-2, the V gene TRBV20-1, with 7 bases fitting TRBD1. CDR1 is DFQATT, CDR2 SNEGSKA, per germline (reference sequence). CDR3 length: 14 amino acids. J gave up 0 bases and V 5 bases, and 6 bases lay outside the gene matches. CDR3 nucleotide sequence: TGCAGTGCTGTTCCCGACAGGGCTAACTATGGCTACACCTTC. It is translated as CSAVPDRANYGYTF.

The genes are TRBV20-1 and TRBJ2-2; D remains unclear. The germline V gene has CDR1 DFQATT and CDR2 SNEGSKA (reference sequence). V was shortened by 0 bases and J by 4 bases, with 6 bases between the two germline ends. The CDR3 is 13 residues long. CDR3 protein: CSAREDSTGELFF. The CDR3 DNA reads TGCAGTGCTAGAGAGGATAGCACCGGGGAGCTGTTTTTT.

The V call is TRBV20-1, the J call TRBJ2-7; perhaps TRBD2 as D (6 bases). V was trimmed by 6 bases and J by 6 bases, leaving 21 bases between them. Germline V gene sequence: CDR1 DFQATT, CDR2 SNEGSKA (reference sequence). The CDR3 spans 14 residues. CDR3 coding DNA: TGCAGTGCGTGTCCCACCGGGCGGGGCCTCGAGCAGTACTTC. As protein: CSACPTGRGLEQYF.

Many counts were recorded for this clonotype. This rearrangement joins TRBV20-1 to TRBJ2-1; the D is unclear. The germline V gene encodes CDR1 DFQATT and CDR2 SNEGSKA (reference sequence). CDR3 length: 15 amino acids. Trimming shortened V by 6 bases and J by 2 bases, and 17 bases separated the two germline ends. This CDR3 reads CSALLSRVTYNEQFF. As DNA, the CDR3 is TGCAGTGCGCTCCTTAGTCGGGTTACCTACAATGAGCAGTTCTTC.

The chain carries TRBV19 and TRBJ1-1, with no clear D. Germline V CDR1 and CDR2: LNHDA, SQIVND (reference sequence). The CDR3 has 14 residues. Trimming shortened V by 4 bases and J by 0 bases, and 9 bases separated the two germline ends. CDR3 DNA: TGTGCCAGTAGTAACCTAGGAGTGAACACTGAAGCTTTCTTT. As protein: CASSNLGVNTEAFF. The whole variable domain, filled in from reference TRBV19 and TRBJ1-1, reads DGGITQSPKYLFRKEGQNVTLSCEQNLNHDAMYWYRQDPGQGLRLIYYSQIVNDFQKGDIAEGYSVSREKKESFPLTVTSAQKNPTAFYLCASSNLGVNTEAFFGQGTRLTVV.

This clonotype was seen ten or more times. The chain links TRBV5-1 to TRBJ1-5; the D gene is possibly TRBD1 (5 bases). The germline CDR1 and CDR2 sequences are SGHRS and YFSETQ. Trimming removed 4 bases from V and 8 bases from J, with 16 bases in between. The CDR3 contains 14 residues. The CDR3 sequence: CASSRDAGQEPQHF. The CDR3 DNA sequence: TGCGCCAGCAGCCGGGACGCCGGTCAAGAGCCCCAGCATTTT. Using reference TRBV5-1 and TRBJ1-5 for the parts outside the CDR3, the full variable domain is KAGVTQTPRYLIKTRGQQVTLSCSPISGHRSVSWYQQTPGQGLQFLFEYFSETQRNKGNFPGRFSGRQFSNSRSEMNVSTLELGDSALYLCASSRDAGQEPQHFGDGTRLSIL.

This clonotype has a count of ten or more. The chain is built from TRBV5-1 and TRBJ2-3, with unresolved D. CDR3 length: 14 residues. V was pared by 1 base and J by 6 bases, with 12 bases between. CDR1 is SGHRS, CDR2 YFSETQ, per germline. CDR3 coding DNA: TGCGCCAGCAGCTTGAACCAAAGGATGGATACGCAGTATTTT. This sequence encodes CASSLNQRMDTQYF.

The CDR3 reads CASSFGTSGSGDEQYF. CDR3 in DNA: TGTGCCAGCAGTTTCGGGACTAGCGGGAGCGGGGACGAGCAGTACTTC. The chain joins TRBV12-3 or TRBV12-4 to TRBJ2-7, with 14 bases identical to TRBD2. The CDR3 has 16 residues. Unmatched junction bases numbered 6, after V lost 3 bases and J lost 5 bases.

This chain connects TRBV20-1 to TRBJ1-6, with no clear D. Trimming removed 6 bases at V and 0 bases at J, with 9 bases between. Germline V CDR1 and CDR2: DFQATT, SNEGSKA (reference sequence). The CDR3 covers 14 residues. CDR3: CSAPGLSYNSPLHF. The CDR3 DNA is TGCAGTGCCCCGGGTCTCTCCTATAATTCACCCCTCCACTTT.

This chain joins TRBV7-8 and TRBJ2-3; the match to TRBD2 covers 11 bases. Germline-derived CDR1 and CDR2 are SGHVS and FQNEAQ. The V gene end was trimmed by 1 base and the J gene end by 2 bases; junction bases not matched to a gene: 2. CDR3 length: 16 amino acids. CDR3 coding DNA: TGTGCCAGCAGCTTAGGACTAGCGGGACTCACAGATACGCAGTATTTT. Protein: CASSLGLAGLTDTQYF.

The chain couples TRBV2 to TRBJ2-3, with 8 bases aligning to TRBD1. CDR3 length: 14 residues. CDR1 and CDR2 from the germline V gene are SNHLY and FYNNEI. J was trimmed by 1 base and V by 7 bases; bases with no gene match: 4. In DNA form, the CDR3 reads TGTGCCAGCATCGGACAGGGCGGCACAGATACGCAGTATTTT. It codes for CASIGQGGTDTQYF.

This clonotype was counted many times. V gene TRBV7-8 combines with J gene TRBJ2-3; a weak D match, TRBD2 (5 bases). The CDR3 covers 16 residues. In germline, CDR1 is SGHVS, CDR2 FQNEAQ. V lost 5 bases and J lost 5, with 20 bases in between. The CDR3 here is CASSPRRIPAGDTQYF. DNA for the CDR3: TGTGCCAGCAGCCCCCGACGGATACCGGCGGGAGATACGCAGTATTTT.

This chain links TRBV3-1 with TRBJ2-1; tentatively, D is TRBD1 (5 bases). Germline-derived CDR1 and CDR2 are LGHDT and YNNKEL (reference sequence). The CDR3 totals 14 residues. V shed 0 bases and J shed 5 bases, with 8 bases lying between them. The DNA for the CDR3 is TGTGCCAGCAGCCAAGAGCCAGGGAACAATGAGCAGTTCTTC. Its translation: CASSQEPGNNEQFF.

This clonotype was seen a handful of times. The CDR3 protein is CASTLDGAPLNEQFF. The CDR3 DNA reads TGTGCCAGCACCTTGGACGGCGCCCCATTGAATGAGCAGTTCTTC. The V gene is TRBV3-1, the J gene TRBJ2-1, with D unresolved. Deletions cut 7 bases from V and 7 bases from J, with 20 bases between. CDR1 is LGHDT, CDR2 YNNKEL, per germline (reference sequence). This CDR3 contains 15 residues.

This clonotype has just a few counts. The V and J genes are TRBV7-7 and TRBJ2-2, with TRBD1 matching 9 bases. The length of the CDR3 is 15 residues. V was clipped by 5 bases and J by 8 bases; unmatched bases: 9. Germline loops: CDR1 SSHAT, CDR2 FNYEAQ (reference sequence). The CDR3 coding sequence is TGTGCCAGCAGCCCACAGGGGGCTAGAGCGGGGGAGCTGTTTTTT. Amino acid sequence: CASSPQGARAGELFF.

CDR3 sequence: CASSRQGIKNIQYF. The CDR3 region has the DNA TGTGCCAGCAGCCGACAAGGGATCAAAAACATTCAGTACTTC. The V gene is TRBV11-2, the J gene TRBJ2-4; D uncertain. Germline assignment: CDR1 SGHAT and CDR2 FQNNGV. The V and J ends lost 5 bases and 3 bases respectively, with 11 bases between them. This CDR3 spans 14 amino acids.

This clonotype was seen more than once but under ten times. The rearrangement joins TRBV20-1 to TRBJ1-5; maybe TRBD1 (5 bases). V dropped 5 bases and J dropped 9 bases, with 20 bases sitting between them. The CDR3 has 14 residues. Germline lookup yields CDR1 DFQATT and CDR2 SNEGSKA (reference sequence). The CDR3 bases are TGCAGTGCTGGGACCGCCGATGTTCGAGGGCCCCAGCATTTT. Its translation is CSAGTADVRGPQHF.